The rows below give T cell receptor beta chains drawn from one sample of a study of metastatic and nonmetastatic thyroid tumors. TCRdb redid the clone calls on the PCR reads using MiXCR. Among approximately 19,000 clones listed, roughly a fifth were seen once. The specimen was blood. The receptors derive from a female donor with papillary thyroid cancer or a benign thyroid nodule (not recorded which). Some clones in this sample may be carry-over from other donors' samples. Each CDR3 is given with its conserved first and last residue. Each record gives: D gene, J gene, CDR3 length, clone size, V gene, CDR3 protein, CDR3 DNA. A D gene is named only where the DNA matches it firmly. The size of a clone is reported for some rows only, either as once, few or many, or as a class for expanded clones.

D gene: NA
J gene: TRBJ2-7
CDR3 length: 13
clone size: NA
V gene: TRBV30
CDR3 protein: CAWSLGSDYEQYF
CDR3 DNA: TGTGCCTGGAGTCTTGGATCTGACTACGAGCAGTACTTC

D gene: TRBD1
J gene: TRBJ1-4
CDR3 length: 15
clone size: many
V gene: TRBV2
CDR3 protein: CASGGQARINEKLFF
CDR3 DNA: TGTGCCAGCGGGGGACAGGCGCGAATTAATGAAAAACTGTTTTTT

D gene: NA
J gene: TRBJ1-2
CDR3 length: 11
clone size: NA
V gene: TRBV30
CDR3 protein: CAWKIPGAYTF
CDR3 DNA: TGTGCCTGGAAGATTCCAGGGGCGTACACCTTC

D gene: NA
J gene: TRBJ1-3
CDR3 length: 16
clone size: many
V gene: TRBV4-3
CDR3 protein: CASSQDPRASGNTIYF
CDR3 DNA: TGCGCCAGCAGCCAAGATCCCCGGGCCTCTGGAAACACCATATATTTT

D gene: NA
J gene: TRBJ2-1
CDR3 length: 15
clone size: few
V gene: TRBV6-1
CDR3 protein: CASTPPGSHYNEQFF
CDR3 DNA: TGTGCCAGCACCCCCCCAGGGTCCCATTACAATGAGCAGTTCTTC

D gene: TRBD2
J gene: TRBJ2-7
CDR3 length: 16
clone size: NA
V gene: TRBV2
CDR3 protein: CASSPWEREGRYEQYF
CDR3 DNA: TGTGCCAGCAGCCCTTGGGAGCGGGAGGGCCGTTACGAGCAGTACTTC

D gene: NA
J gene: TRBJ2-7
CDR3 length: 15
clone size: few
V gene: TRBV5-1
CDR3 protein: CASSLEGMGSYEQYF
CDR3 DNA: TGCGCCAGTAGCTTGGAGGGCATGGGCTCCTACGAGCAGTACTTC

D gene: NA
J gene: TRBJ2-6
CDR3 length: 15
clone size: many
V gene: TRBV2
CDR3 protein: CASDPQGAGANVLTF
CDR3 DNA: TGTGCCAGCGACCCACAGGGTGCTGGGGCCAACGTCCTGACTTTC

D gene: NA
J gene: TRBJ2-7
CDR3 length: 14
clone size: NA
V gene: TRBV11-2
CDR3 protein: CASSLFPQSREQYF
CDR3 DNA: TGTGCCAGCAGCTTATTCCCACAGTCCCGCGAGCAGTACTTC

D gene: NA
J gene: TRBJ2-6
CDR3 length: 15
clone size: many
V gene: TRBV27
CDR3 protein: CASSLSGAGANVLTF
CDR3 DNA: TGTGCCAGCAGTTTATCGGGAGCTGGGGCCAACGTCCTGACTTTC

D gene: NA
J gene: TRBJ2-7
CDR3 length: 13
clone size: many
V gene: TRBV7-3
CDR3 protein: CASSSNGRGEQYF
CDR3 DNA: TGTGCCAGCAGCTCAAATGGGCGAGGGGAGCAGTACTTC

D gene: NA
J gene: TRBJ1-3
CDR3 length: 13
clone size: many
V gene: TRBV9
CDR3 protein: CASGTVSGNTIYF
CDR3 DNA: TGTGCCAGCGGGACTGTATCTGGAAACACCATATATTTT

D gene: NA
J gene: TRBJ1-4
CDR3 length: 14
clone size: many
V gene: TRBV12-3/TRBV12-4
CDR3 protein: CASSLSSTNEKLFF
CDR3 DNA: TGTGCCAGCAGTTTAAGTTCAACTAATGAAAAACTGTTTTTT

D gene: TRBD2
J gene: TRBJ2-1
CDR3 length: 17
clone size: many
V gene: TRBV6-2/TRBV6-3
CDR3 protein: CATTTPTSGAQYNEQFF
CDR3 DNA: TGTGCCACCACCACCCCGACTAGCGGGGCGCAATACAATGAGCAGTTCTTC

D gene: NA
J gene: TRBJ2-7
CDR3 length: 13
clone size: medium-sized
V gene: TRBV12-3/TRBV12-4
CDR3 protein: CASSFGHDDEQYF
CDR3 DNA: TGTGCCAGCAGTTTCGGTCATGACGACGAGCAGTACTTC

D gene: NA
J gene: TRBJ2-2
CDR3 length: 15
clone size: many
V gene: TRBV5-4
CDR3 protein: CASSGGGVDTGELFF
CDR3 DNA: TGTGCCAGCAGCGGTGGTGGGGTAGACACCGGGGAGCTGTTTTTT

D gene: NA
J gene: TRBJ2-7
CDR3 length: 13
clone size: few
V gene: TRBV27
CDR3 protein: CASLREVLYEQYF
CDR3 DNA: TGTGCCAGCCTGAGGGAGGTCCTCTACGAGCAGTACTTC

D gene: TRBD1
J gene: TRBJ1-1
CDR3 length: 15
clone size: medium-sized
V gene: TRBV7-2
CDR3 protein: CASRPTTGGYTEAFF
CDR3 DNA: TGTGCCAGCAGACCAACAACAGGGGGTTATACTGAAGCTTTCTTT

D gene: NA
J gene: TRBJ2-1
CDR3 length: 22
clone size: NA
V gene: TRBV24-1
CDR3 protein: CATSDLKEGARLGGTPRREQFF
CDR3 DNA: TGTGCCACCAGTGATTTGAAGGAGGGGGCGAGGTTGGGGGGGACACCACGGCGGGAGCAGTTCTTC

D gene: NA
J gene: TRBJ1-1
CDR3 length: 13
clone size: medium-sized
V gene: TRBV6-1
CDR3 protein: CASRGAVGTEAFF
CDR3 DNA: TGTGCCAGCAGGGGGGCGGTAGGTACTGAAGCTTTCTTT

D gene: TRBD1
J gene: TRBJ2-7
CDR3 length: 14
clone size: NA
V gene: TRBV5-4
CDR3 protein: CASSRQGVDIEQYF
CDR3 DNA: TGTGCCAGCAGTCGACAGGGGGTAGATATCGAGCAGTACTTC

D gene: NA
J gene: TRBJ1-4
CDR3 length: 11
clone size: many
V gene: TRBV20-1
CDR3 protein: CSARDYEKLFF
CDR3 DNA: TGCAGTGCTAGAGATTATGAAAAACTGTTTTTT

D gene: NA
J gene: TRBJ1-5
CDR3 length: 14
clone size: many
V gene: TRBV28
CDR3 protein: CASSLYRVGQPQHF
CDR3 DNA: TGTGCCAGCAGTTTATATCGGGTAGGTCAGCCCCAGCATTTT

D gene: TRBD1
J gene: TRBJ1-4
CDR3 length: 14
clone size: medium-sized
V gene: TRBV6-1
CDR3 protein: CASSRQGAQEKLFF
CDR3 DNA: TGTGCCAGCAGTCGACAGGGGGCCCAGGAAAAACTGTTTTTT

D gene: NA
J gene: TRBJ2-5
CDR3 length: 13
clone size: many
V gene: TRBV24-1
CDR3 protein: CATSAGYQETQYF
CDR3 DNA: TGTGCCACCAGTGCGGGGTACCAAGAGACCCAGTACTTC

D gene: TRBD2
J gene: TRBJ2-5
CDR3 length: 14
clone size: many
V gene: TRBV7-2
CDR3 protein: CASSSNSGAETQYF
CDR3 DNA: TGTGCCAGCAGCTCGAATAGCGGGGCGGAGACCCAGTACTTC

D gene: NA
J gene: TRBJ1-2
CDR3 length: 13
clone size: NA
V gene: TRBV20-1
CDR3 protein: CSAPWRDDYCYTF
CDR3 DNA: TGCAGTGCTCCCTGGAGGGATGACTATTGCTACACCTTC

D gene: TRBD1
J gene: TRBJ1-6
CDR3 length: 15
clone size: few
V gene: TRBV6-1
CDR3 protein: CASSLGQPYNSPLHF
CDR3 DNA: TGTGCCAGCAGCCTGGGACAGCCCTATAATTCACCCCTCCACTTT

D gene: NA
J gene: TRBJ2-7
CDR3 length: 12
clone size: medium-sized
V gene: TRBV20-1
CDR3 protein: CSASPSSYEQYF
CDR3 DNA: TGCAGTGCTAGCCCGAGTTCCTACGAGCAGTACTTC

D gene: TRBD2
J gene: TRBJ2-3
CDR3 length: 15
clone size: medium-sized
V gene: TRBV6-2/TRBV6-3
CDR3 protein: CASSYSRGRRDTQYF
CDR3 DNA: TGTGCCAGCAGTTACTCGCGCGGGAGAAGAGATACGCAGTATTTT

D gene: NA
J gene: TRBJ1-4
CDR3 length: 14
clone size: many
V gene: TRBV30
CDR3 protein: CAWSGRDGIEKLFF
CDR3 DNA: TGTGCCTGGAGTGGCCGGGACGGTATAGAAAAACTGTTTTTT

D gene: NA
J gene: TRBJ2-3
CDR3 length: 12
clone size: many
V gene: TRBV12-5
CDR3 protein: CASGWGDYTQYF
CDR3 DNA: TGTGCTAGTGGTTGGGGCGATTATACGCAGTATTTT

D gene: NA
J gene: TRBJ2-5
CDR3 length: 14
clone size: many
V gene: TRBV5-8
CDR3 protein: CASSLRLVRETQYF
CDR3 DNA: TGTGCCAGCAGCCTGCGACTAGTCCGTGAGACCCAGTACTTC

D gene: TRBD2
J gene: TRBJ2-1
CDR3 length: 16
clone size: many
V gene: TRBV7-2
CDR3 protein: CASSTSSGGSYNEQFF
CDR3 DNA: TGTGCCAGCAGCACGTCTAGCGGGGGGTCCTACAATGAGCAGTTCTTC

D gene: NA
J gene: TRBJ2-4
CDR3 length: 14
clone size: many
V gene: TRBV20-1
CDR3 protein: CSASPPGAKNIQYF
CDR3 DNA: TGCAGTGCCAGCCCCCCGGGGGCAAAAAACATTCAGTACTTC

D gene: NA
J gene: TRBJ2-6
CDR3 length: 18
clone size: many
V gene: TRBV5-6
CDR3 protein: CASSLPAVFGPGANVLTF
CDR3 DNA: TGTGCCAGCAGCTTGCCGGCTGTCTTTGGGCCTGGGGCCAACGTCCTGACTTTC

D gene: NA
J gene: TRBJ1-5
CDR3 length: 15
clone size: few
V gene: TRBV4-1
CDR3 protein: CASSQAEYSNQPQHF
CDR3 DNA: TGCGCCAGCAGCCAAGCAGAATATAGCAATCAGCCCCAGCATTTT

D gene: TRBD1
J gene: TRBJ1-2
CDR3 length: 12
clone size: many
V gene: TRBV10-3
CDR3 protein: CATQQGVFGYTF
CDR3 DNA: TGTGCCACTCAACAGGGGGTTTTTGGCTACACCTTC

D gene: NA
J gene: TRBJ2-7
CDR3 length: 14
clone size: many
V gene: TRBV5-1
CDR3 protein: CARLPDRLLGEQYF
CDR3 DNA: TGCGCCAGGCTACCGGACAGACTATTGGGTGAGCAGTACTTC

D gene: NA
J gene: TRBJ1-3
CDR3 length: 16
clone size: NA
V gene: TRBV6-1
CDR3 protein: CASSEAPDNSGNTIYF
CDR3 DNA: TGTGCCAGCAGTGAAGCGCCAGATAACTCTGGAAACACCATATATTTT

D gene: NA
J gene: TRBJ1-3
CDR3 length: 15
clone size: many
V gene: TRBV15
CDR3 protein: CATSRARTELNTIYF
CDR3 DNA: TGTGCCACCAGCAGAGCACGGACAGAGCTAAACACCATATATTTT

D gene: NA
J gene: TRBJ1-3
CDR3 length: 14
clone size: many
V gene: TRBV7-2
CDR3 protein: CASSMDSSGNTIYF
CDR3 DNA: TGTGCCAGCAGCATGGACAGTTCTGGAAACACCATATATTTT

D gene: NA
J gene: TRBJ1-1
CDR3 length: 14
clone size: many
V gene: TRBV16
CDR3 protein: CASSQSRGGEGAFF
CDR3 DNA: TGTGCCAGCAGCCAATCAAGAGGGGGGGAAGGAGCTTTCTTT

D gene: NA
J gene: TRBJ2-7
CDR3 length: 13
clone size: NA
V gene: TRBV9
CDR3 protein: CASGGTAPSEQYF
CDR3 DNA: TGTGCCAGTGGGGGGACAGCCCCAAGCGAGCAGTACTTC

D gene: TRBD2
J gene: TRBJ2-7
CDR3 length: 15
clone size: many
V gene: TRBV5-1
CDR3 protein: CASSSGLADSYEQYF
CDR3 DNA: TGCGCCAGCAGTTCCGGACTAGCGGACTCCTACGAGCAGTACTTC

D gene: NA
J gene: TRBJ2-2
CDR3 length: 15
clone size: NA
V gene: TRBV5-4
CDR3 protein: CASRRGETNTGELFF
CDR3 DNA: TGTGCCAGCCGCAGAGGGGAAACGAACACCGGGGAGCTGTTTTTT

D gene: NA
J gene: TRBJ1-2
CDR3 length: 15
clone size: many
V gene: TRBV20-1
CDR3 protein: CSARDQTATNYGYTF
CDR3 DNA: TGCAGTGCTAGAGATCAGACAGCTACTAACTATGGCTACACCTTC

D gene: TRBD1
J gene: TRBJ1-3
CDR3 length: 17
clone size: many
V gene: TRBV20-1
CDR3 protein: CSASTPPGQSSGNTIYF
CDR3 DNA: TGCAGTGCTAGCACCCCACCGGGACAGAGCTCTGGAAACACCATATATTTT

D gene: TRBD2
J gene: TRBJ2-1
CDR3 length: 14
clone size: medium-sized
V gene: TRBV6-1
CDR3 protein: CASRPGGWLNEQFF
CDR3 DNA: TGTGCCAGCAGGCCGGGAGGGTGGCTCAATGAGCAGTTCTTC

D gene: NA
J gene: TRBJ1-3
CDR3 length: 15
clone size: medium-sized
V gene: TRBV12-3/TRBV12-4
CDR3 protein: CASSLLMGVGNTIYF
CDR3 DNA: TGTGCCAGCAGCCTACTGATGGGGGTTGGAAACACCATATATTTT

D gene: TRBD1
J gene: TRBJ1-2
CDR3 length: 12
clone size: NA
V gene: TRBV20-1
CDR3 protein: CSSRYRGGCYTF
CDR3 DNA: TGCAGTTCTAGATACAGGGGCGGATGCTACACCTTC

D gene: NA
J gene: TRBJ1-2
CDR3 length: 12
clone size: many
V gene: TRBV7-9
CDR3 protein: CASSLVTYGYTF
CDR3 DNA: TGTGCCAGCAGCTTAGTCACGTATGGCTACACCTTC

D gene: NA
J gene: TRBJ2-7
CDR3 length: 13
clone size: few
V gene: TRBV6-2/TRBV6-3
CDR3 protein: CASSYDRPYEQYF
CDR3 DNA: TGTGCCAGCAGTTATGACAGGCCCTACGAGCAGTACTTC

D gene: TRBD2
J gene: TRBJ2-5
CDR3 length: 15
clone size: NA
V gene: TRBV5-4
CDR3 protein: CASSSQLAGGETQYF
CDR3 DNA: TGTGCCAGCAGCTCCCAACTAGCGGGGGGAGAGACCCAGTACTTC

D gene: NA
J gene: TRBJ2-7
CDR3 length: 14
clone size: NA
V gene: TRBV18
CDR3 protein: CASSLQRDRAGNVF
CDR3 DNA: TGTGCCAGCTCACTCCAAAGAGACAGGGCGGGGAATGTCTTC

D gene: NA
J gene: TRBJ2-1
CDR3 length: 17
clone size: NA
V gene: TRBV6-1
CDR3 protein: CASSAPGAQGRDNEQFF
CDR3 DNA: TGTGCCAGCAGTGCCCCGGGGGCGCAGGGCAGGGACAATGAGCAGTTCTTC